The present T cell receptor (beta chain) was sequenced within a study of healthy donors' naive CD4 and CD8 T cells. Whole-study results and caveats: Most V and J genes were reportedly biased between naive CD4+ and CD8+ cells. Positive CDR3 charge linked to CD4+ cells, negative to CD8+ cells.

This clonotype was seen a few times. The antigen is unknown. Starting from around 500 ng of total RNA, TCR libraries were made with linear amplification. TCRdb recomputed calls from the reads with MiXCR, one row per CDR3 protein. The sample yields about 180,000 distinct CDR3 sequences, about 74% seen once. Sequenced input: naive CD4+ and CD8+ T cells sorted from blood, pooled from several donors. This TCR derives from a pool of human donors in good health; the sample pools cells from several healthy donors.

The CDR3 DNA sequence: TGTGCCAGCAGTGAGGACAGGTCGAATTCACCCCTCCACTTT. Translating gives CASSEDRSNSPLHF. The chain links TRBV12-3 or TRBV12-4 to TRBJ1-6, with TRBD1 matching over 7 bases. This CDR3 comprises 14 residues. V shed 5 bases, J shed 7 bases, and the junction held 5 bases outside the gene matches.